This T cell receptor (beta chain) was identified during a study of OX40 agonist ivuxolimab in advanced cancers. At the level of the study: Melanoma, hepatocellular carcinoma, head and neck or renal cell cancer occurred in dose-escalation patients. Findings and caveats of the study: At 0.1 to 3.0 mg/kg, clonal expansion of CD4+ and CD8+ blood T cells had occurred by week 6. CD8+ T cells averaged more expanded clones than CD4+. Antigen specificity was not determined for the expanded peripheral T cells.

Only in-frame clones appear in the TCRdb table, and some are missing; sequencing was by immunoSEQ multiplex PCR. The sample lists roughly 53,000 clones; 88% were seen once. Concerning this clone itself: The antigen is undetermined.

This sample comprised CD4+ or CD8+ T cells sorted from blood, obtained in a trial of the OX40 agonist ivuxolimab. This receptor was taken from an adult with an advanced solid tumor such as melanoma, head and neck, liver or kidney cancer.

Here the CDR3 reads CSASQGYF. CDR3 DNA sequence: TGCAGTGCTAGTCAGGGGTACTTC. The chain has TRBV20-1 and TRBJ2-5; tentative D call: TRBD1 (5 bases). The germline V gene has CDR1 DFQATT and CDR2 SNEGSKA (reference sequence). The V end lost 3 bases, the J end lost 13 bases, and 6 bases lay between the germline ends. CDR3 length: 8 amino acids.